A selection of T cell receptor beta chains follows, all from one sample in a study of blood T cell repertoires in COVID-19. TCRdb keeps only in-frame clones here, not all; method: immunoSEQ multiplex PCR. Of hundreds of thousands of clones in the sample, 84% were seen once. The sample taken for sequencing was PBMCs or T cells enriched from blood (not recorded which). Every receptor here comes from a woman aged 40 to 50 who had recovered from COVID-19. Each CDR3 is given with its conserved first and last residue. D genes are given only for firm matches. Only some rows state a clone size, as once, few, many or a class for expanded clones.

>TRBV19|TRBJ2-2|.|.
CASSQGGGELFF
TGTGCCAGTAGCCAGGGAGGCGGGGAGCTGTTTTTT
>TRBV7-9|TRBJ2-7|.|.
CASSRGTASYEQYF
TGTGCCAGCAGCCGGGGGACAGCCTCCTACGAGCAGTACTTC
>TRBV2|TRBJ1-5|.|once
CASRQDSNQPQHF
TGTGCCAGCAGACAGGACAGTAATCAGCCCCAGCATTTT
>TRBV5-1|TRBJ1-5|TRBD1|.
CASSAGQPNQPQHF
TGCGCCAGCAGCGCGGGACAGCCCAATCAGCCCCAGCATTTT
>TRBV27|TRBJ1-1|TRBD1|.
CASSLRTGRNTEAFF
TGTGCCAGCAGTCTCCGGACAGGGAGGAACACTGAAGCTTTCTTT
>TRBV30|TRBJ2-7|TRBD1|once
CAWKDTGGGEQYF
TGTGCCTGGAAGGACACAGGGGGCGGCGAGCAGTACTTC
>TRBV2|TRBJ2-7|TRBD1|.
CASSEAEVLGQGAIEQYF
TGTGCCAGCAGTGAAGCGGAGGTGCTGGGTCAGGGGGCTATCGAGCAGTACTTC
>TRBV18|TRBJ2-7|.|.
CASSPARQAGAYEQYF
TGTGCCAGCTCACCGGCAAGACAGGCCGGGGCCTACGAGCAGTACTTC
>TRBV4-3|TRBJ1-2|TRBD1|.
CASSQADRYYGYTF
TGCGCCAGCAGCCAAGCGGACAGGTACTATGGCTACACCTTC
>TRBV7-2|TRBJ1-2|TRBD1|.
CASSSRTGGWSSGGYTF
TGTGCCAGCAGCTCCAGGACAGGGGGCTGGTCGAGTGGTGGCTACACCTTC
>TRBV5-1|TRBJ2-1|TRBD2|.
CASSFIAGSYNEQFF
TGCGCCAGCAGCTTTATAGCGGGATCCTACAATGAGCAGTTCTTC
>TRBV5-6|TRBJ2-3|TRBD2|.
CASSLSASGRRADTQYF
TGTGCCAGCAGCTTGAGTGCTAGCGGGAGGCGAGCAGATACGCAGTATTTT
>TRBV19|TRBJ1-1|.|.
CASSTVGEANTEAFF
TGTGCCAGTAGTACGGTAGGGGAAGCAAACACTGAAGCTTTCTTT
>TRBV7-9|TRBJ2-7|TRBD2|many
CASSLDGSGTYEQYF
TGTGCCAGCAGCTTAGATGGTAGCGGGACCTACGAGCAGTACTTC
>TRBV6-5|TRBJ2-5|TRBD1|.
CASSPDRVETQYF
TGTGCCAGCAGTCCTGACAGGGTTGAGACCCAGTACTTC
>TRBV24-1|TRBJ2-1|TRBD1|.
CATSDLQGQGYNEQFF
TGTGCCACCAGTGATTTGCAGGGACAGGGGTACAATGAGCAGTTCTTC
>TRBV30|TRBJ1-2|TRBD1|.
CAWSAPGTDNYGYTF
TGTGCCTGGAGTGCCCCTGGGACAGATAACTATGGCTACACCTTC
>TRBV29-1|TRBJ1-1|.|.
CSVWRNTEAFF
TGCAGCGTATGGAGGAACACTGAAGCTTTCTTT
>TRBV28|TRBJ2-2|.|.
CASSYDSSTGELFF
TGTGCCAGCAGTTACGACTCCTCCACCGGGGAGCTGTTTTTT
>TRBV29-1|TRBJ2-2|.|.
CSVGTQNTGELFF
TGCAGCGTTGGAACACAGAACACCGGGGAGCTGTTTTTT
>TRBV11-3|TRBJ2-2|TRBD2|once
CASGGASGTGELFF
TGTGCCAGCGGAGGGGCTAGCGGCACCGGGGAGCTGTTTTTT
>TRBV30|TRBJ1-2|.|.
CAWSVEASGGYTF
TGTGCCTGGAGTGTCGAGGCGTCGGGGGGCTACACCTTC
>TRBV29-1|TRBJ2-1|.|.
CSVRGRNNEQFF
TGCAGCGTTCGGGGGAGGAACAATGAGCAGTTCTTC
>TRBV7-9|TRBJ2-3|TRBD2|.
CASSSASGTAQYF
TGTGCCAGCAGCTCCGCTAGCGGGACAGCGCAGTATTTT
>TRBV5-4|TRBJ2-1|TRBD1|.
CASSFRDRAYNEQFF
TGTGCCAGCAGCTTCCGGGACAGGGCTTACAATGAGCAGTTCTTC
>TRBV18|TRBJ2-1|TRBD2|few
CASSPLAGGGNEQFF
TGTGCCAGCTCACCCCTAGCGGGAGGCGGGAATGAGCAGTTCTTC
>TRBV19|TRBJ1-1|TRBD1|once
CASRLTGTGNTEAFF
TGTGCCAGCCGCCTTACCGGGACAGGGAACACTGAAGCTTTCTTT
>TRBV27|TRBJ2-2|TRBD2|.
CASNTPGLATNTGELFF
TGTGCCAGCAATACTCCGGGACTAGCGACGAACACCGGGGAGCTGTTTTTT
>TRBV19|TRBJ2-2|.|.
CASRVQGALTGELFF
TGTGCCAGTAGAGTCCAGGGCGCCCTCACCGGGGAGCTGTTTTTT
>TRBV5-1|TRBJ2-3|.|.
CASTQRLNVDTQYF
TGCGCCAGCACCCAGCGGTTAAATGTAGATACGCAGTATTTT
>TRBV6-5|TRBJ1-2|.|.
CASSPRAAGGYGYTF
TGTGCCAGCAGTCCCAGGGCGGCGGGGGGCTATGGCTACACCTTC
>TRBV7-9|TRBJ2-1|TRBD2|.
CASSLGGPKYNEQFF
TGTGCCAGCAGCTTGGGAGGGCCGAAGTACAATGAGCAGTTCTTC
>TRBV27|TRBJ1-5|.|.
CASSPSDSRNQPQHF
TGTGCCAGCAGTCCGAGCGACAGTCGCAATCAGCCCCAGCATTTT
>TRBV20-1|TRBJ1-1|TRBD1|.
CSASIPGTGLYGEAFF
TGCAGTGCTAGTATCCCCGGGACAGGACTCTACGGTGAAGCTTTCTTT
>TRBV18|TRBJ2-2|TRBD2|.
CASSPYPTSVTGELFF
TGTGCCAGCTCACCATATCCGACTAGCGTGACCGGGGAGCTGTTTTTT
>TRBV6-6|TRBJ1-2|TRBD1|.
CASSLGQGHGYTF
TGTGCCAGCAGCCTCGGACAGGGGCATGGCTACACCTTC